The T cell receptor beta chain under discussion was sequenced for a study of cytomegalovirus exposure and HLA in healthy donors. V trimming: 3 bases; J trimming: 3 bases; junction bases outside the gene matches: 2. CDR1 is SGHNT, CDR2 YYREEE, per germline (reference sequence). This CDR3 spans 16 amino acids. With respect to this clone: As yet, its antigen is unknown.

Use of 60 Vbeta and 13 Jbeta primers characterized the PCR. Sequenced by immunoSEQ multiplex PCR; TCRdb stores in-frame clones only, minus some. The repertoire holds about 93,000 clones, with about 81% as singletons. General observations from the study: When the data were analyzed later, several of the most significant clusters appeared to be linked to common viral pathogens. Reportedly, a later analysis found an Asian-associated ancestry cluster had fewer N-insertions than the approximately 700-donor mean.

This rearrangement joins TRBV5-4 to TRBJ2-2; 13 bases align to TRBD2. This clonotype was sampled from a woman between 40 and 50 years old in good health and CMV-seronegative. Specimen: PBMCs. CDR3 coding DNA: TGTGCCAGCAGCTCCGGACTAGCGGGAGACACCGGGGAGCTGTTTTTT. Its protein is CASSSGLAGDTGELFF.